What follows are 7 T cell receptor beta chains derived from one specimen sequenced in a study of radiation and T cells in renal cell carcinoma. The assay was immunoSEQ multiplex PCR, and TCRdb's table has in-frame clones only and misses some. Of roughly 28,000 clones listed, over 70% are singletons. Time point denoted: blood 2 weeks post-SBRT. As for treatment: 15 Gy SBRT to primary tumor, nephrectomy 4 weeks later. The sample here was blood, taken from a patient whose treatment included radiotherapy and nephrectomy. The receptors originated from a man in his 60s with renal cell carcinoma.

CDR3 nucleotide sequence: TGTGCCAGCTCACCACCGATTGGGACAGGGGGTGAAAAACTGTTTTTT. Its protein product is CASSPPIGTGGEKLFF. The chain links TRBV18 to TRBJ1-4; 11 nucleotides match TRBD1. V dropped 0 bases and J dropped 7; count of bases not matched to a gene: 4. The CDR3 runs to 16 residues. Looked up from germline, CDR1 is KGHSH and CDR2 is LQKENI.

The chain employs TRBV6-5 and TRBJ2-7; 9 bases match TRBD1. V dropped 6 bases and J dropped 4; count of bases not matched to a gene: 4. There are 13 residues in the CDR3. CDR1 is MNHEY, CDR2 SVGAGI, per germline. The CDR3 DNA follows: TGTGCCAGCAGACAGGGGGCGGGTTACGAGCAGTACTTC. Protein: CASRQGAGYEQYF.

V is TRBV10-2 and J is TRBJ1-5; D call uncertain. Germline V lookup: CDR1 WSHSY, CDR2 SAAADI. Trimming left V 3 bases short and J 7 bases short, with 13 bases between. The length of the CDR3 is 14 residues. CDR3 in amino acids: CASSESGRGQPQHF. For the CDR3, the DNA is TGCGCCAGCAGTGAATCGGGTCGCGGGCAGCCCCAGCATTTT.

About this clone: At one boundary the junction diverges from the germline segment, which might be a read error. V gene TRBV28 combines with J gene TRBJ2-2, with TRBD2 matching 13 bases. This CDR3 comprises 14 residues. Germline CDR1 reads MDHEN; CDR2 reads SYDVKM. This chain's CDR3 is CASSLPQTSGRVAF. As DNA, the CDR3 is TGTGCCAGCAGTTTACCCCAAACTAGCGGGAGGGTCGCTTTT.

This clone was found once. The chain uses TRBV15 and TRBJ1-1; no reliable D call. CDR3 length: 13 amino acids. Trimming removed 3 bases from V and 4 bases from J, with 9 bases in between. Germline-derived CDR1 and CDR2 are LNHNV and YYDKDF (reference sequence). In DNA, the CDR3 is TGTGCCACCAGCAGGGGGATGCGCACTGAAGCTTTCTTT. Translation: CATSRGMRTEAFF.

The genes are TRBV5-4 and TRBJ2-5, with TRBD1 identical over 7 bases. The junction had 7 bases not matched to a gene; V was cut back by 3 bases and J by 2 bases. Germline V gene data show CDR1 as SGHNT and CDR2 as YYREEE (reference sequence). The CDR3 consists of 15 residues. CDR3 sequence reads: CASSWERTGQETQYF. The CDR3 nucleotides read TGTGCCAGCAGCTGGGAAAGGACAGGACAAGAGACCCAGTACTTC.

The gene calls are TRBV19 and TRBJ2-3, with 7 positions matching TRBD2. The CDR3 sequence is 14 residues long. Trimming removed 7 bases from V and 0 bases from J; junction bases left unmatched: 4. The germline gives CDR1 LNHDA, CDR2 SQIVND (reference sequence). This CDR3 is CASTVGGSTDTQYF. The CDR3 DNA reads TGTGCCAGTACCGTGGGGGGGAGCACAGATACGCAGTATTTT. The full variable domain, with the rest looked up from reference TRBV19 and TRBJ2-3, is DGGITQSPKYLFRKEGQNVTLSCEQNLNHDAMYWYRQDPGQGLRLIYYSQIVNDFQKGDIAEGYSVSREKKESFPLTVTSAQKNPTAFYLCASTVGGSTDTQYFGPGTRLTVL.